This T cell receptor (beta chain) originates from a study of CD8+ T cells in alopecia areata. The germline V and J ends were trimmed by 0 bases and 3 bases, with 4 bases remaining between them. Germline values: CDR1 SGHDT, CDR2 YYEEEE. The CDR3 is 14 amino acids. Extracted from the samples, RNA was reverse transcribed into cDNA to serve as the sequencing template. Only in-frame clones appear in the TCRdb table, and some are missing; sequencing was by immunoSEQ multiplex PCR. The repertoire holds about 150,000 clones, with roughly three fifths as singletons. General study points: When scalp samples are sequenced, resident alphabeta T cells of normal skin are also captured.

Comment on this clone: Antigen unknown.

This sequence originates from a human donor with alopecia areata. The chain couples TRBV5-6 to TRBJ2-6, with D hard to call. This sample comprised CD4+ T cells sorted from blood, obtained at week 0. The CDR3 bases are TGTGCCAGCAGCTTGGTGTTTGGGGCCAACGTCCTGACTTTC. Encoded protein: CASSLVFGANVLTF.